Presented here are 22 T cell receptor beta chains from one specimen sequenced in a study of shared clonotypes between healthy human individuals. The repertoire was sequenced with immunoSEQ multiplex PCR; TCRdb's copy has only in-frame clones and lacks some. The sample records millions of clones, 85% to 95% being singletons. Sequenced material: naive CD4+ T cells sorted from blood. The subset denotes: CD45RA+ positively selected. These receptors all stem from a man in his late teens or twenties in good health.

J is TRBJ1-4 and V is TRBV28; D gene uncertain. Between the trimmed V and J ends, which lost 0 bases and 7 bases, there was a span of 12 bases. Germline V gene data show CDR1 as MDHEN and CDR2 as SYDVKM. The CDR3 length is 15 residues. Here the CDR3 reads CASSLWRDSGEKLFF. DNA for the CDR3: TGTGCCAGCAGTTTATGGAGGGATTCCGGTGAAAAACTGTTTTTT. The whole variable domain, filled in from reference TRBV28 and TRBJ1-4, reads DVKVTQSSRYLVKRTGEKVFLECVQDMDHENMFWYRQDPGLGLRLIYFSYDVKMKEKGDIPEGYSVSREKKERFSLILESASTNQTSMYLCASSLWRDSGEKLFFGSGTQLSVL.

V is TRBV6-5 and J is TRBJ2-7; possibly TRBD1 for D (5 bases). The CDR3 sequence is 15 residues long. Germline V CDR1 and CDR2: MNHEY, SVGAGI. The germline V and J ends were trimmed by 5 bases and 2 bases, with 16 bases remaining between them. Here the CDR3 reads CASSQEWGGPYEQYF. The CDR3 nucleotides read TGTGCCAGCAGTCAAGAGTGGGGCGGACCCTACGAGCAGTACTTC.

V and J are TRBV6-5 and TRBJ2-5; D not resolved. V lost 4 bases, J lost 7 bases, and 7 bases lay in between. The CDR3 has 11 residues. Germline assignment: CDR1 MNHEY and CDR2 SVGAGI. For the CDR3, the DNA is TGTGCCAGCAGTTCCCTTGGGACCCAGTACTTC. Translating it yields CASSSLGTQYF.

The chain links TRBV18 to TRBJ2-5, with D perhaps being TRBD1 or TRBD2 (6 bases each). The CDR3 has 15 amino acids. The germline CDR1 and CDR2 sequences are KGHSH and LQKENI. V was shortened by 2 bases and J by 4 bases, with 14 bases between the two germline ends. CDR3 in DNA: TGTGCCAGCTCACCAATGCTAGGGGGAGGAGAGACCCAGTACTTC. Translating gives CASSPMLGGGETQYF.

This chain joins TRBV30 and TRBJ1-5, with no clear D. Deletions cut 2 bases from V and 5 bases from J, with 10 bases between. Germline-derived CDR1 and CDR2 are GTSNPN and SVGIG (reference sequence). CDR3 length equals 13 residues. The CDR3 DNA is TGTGCCTGGAGTCAAGACGGTTATCAGCCCCAGCATTTT. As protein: CAWSQDGYQPQHF.

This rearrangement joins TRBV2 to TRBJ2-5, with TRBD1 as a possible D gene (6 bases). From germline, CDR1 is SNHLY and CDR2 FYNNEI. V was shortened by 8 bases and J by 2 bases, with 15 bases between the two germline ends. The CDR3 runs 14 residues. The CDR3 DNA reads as TGTGCCAGCCGATCGGACAGCCAGCAAGAGACCCAGTACTTC. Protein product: CASRSDSQQETQYF. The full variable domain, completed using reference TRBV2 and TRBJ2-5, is EPEVTQTPSHQVTQMGQEVILRCVPISNHLYFYWYRQILGQKVEFLVSFYNNEISEKSEIFDDQFSVERPDGSNFTLKIRSTKLEDSAMYFCASRSDSQQETQYFGPGTRLLVL.

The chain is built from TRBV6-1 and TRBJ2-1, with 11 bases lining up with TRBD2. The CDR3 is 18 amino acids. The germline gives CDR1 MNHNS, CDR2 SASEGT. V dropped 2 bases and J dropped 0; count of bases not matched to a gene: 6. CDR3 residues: CASSETSGGPNSYNEQFF. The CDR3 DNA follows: TGTGCCAGCAGTGAAACTAGCGGGGGCCCTAACTCCTACAATGAGCAGTTCTTC.

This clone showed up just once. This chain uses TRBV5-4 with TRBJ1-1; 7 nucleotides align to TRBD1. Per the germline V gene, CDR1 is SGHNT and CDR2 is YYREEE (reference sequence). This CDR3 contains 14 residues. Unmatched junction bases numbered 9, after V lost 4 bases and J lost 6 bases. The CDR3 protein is CASSTRQGGAEAFF. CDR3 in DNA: TGTGCCAGCAGCACGAGACAGGGCGGAGCTGAAGCTTTCTTT.

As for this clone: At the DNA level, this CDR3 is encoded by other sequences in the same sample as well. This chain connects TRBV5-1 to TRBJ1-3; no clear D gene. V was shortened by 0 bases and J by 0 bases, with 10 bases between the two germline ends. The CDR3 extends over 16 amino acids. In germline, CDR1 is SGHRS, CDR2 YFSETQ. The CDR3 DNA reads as TGCGCCAGCAGCTTGGCCGGGGTGAGCTCTGGAAACACCATATATTTT. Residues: CASSLAGVSSGNTIYF.

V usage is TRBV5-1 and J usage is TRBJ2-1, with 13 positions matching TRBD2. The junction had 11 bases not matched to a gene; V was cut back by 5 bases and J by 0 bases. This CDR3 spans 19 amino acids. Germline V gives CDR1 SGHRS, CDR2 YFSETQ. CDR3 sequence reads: CASRPAVTSGRSSYNEQFF. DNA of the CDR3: TGCGCCAGCAGGCCCGCTGTGACTAGCGGGAGGTCCTCCTACAATGAGCAGTTCTTC. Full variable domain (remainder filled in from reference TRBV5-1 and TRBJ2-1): KAGVTQTPRYLIKTRGQQVTLSCSPISGHRSVSWYQQTPGQGLQFLFEYFSETQRNKGNFPGRFSGRQFSNSRSEMNVSTLELGDSALYLCASRPAVTSGRSSYNEQFFGPGTRLTVL.

CDR3 sequence (DNA): TGCAGCGTTAAAACCGGTGATTCACCCCTCCACTTT. This gives the protein CSVKTGDSPLHF. The chain couples TRBV29-1 to TRBJ1-6; D unresolved. This CDR3 contains 12 residues. CDR1 is SQVTM and CDR2 is ANQGSEA in the germline V gene. The germline V and J ends were trimmed by 5 bases and 8 bases, with 10 bases remaining between them.

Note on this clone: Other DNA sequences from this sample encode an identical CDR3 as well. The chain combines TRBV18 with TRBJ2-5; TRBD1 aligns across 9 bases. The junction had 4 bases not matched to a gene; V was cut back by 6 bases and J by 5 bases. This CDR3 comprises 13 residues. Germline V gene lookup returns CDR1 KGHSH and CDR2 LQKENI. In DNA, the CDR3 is TGTGCCAGCTCCCCAGGGACAGGGGAGACCCAGTACTTC. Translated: CASSPGTGETQYF.

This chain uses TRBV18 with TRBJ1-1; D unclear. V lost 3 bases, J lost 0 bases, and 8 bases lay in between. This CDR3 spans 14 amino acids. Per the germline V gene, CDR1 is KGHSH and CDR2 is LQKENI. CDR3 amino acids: CASSPKPMNTEAFF. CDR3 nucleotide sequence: TGTGCCAGCTCACCGAAACCAATGAACACTGAAGCTTTCTTT.

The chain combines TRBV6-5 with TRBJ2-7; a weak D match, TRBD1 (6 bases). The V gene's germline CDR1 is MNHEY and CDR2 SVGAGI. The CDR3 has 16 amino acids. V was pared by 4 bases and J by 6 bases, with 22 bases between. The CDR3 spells CASSLETGSPRSEQYF. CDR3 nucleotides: TGTGCCAGCAGTTTAGAGACAGGAAGCCCCCGGTCCGAGCAGTACTTC.

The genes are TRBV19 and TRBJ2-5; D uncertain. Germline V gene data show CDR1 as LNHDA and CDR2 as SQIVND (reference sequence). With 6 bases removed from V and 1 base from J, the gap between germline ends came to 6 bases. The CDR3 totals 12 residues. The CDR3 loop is CASSKTQETQYF. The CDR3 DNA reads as TGTGCCAGTAGCAAAACCCAAGAGACCCAGTACTTC. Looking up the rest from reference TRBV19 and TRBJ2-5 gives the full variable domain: DGGITQSPKYLFRKEGQNVTLSCEQNLNHDAMYWYRQDPGQGLRLIYYSQIVNDFQKGDIAEGYSVSREKKESFPLTVTSAQKNPTAFYLCASSKTQETQYFGPGTRLLVL.

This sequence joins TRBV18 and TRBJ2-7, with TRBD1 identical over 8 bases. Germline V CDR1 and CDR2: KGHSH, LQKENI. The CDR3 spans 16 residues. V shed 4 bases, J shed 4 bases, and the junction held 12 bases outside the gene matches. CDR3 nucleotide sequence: TGTGCCAGCTCACGAACATCAGGGGGCTCAGTATACGAGCAGTACTTC. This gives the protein CASSRTSGGSVYEQYF.

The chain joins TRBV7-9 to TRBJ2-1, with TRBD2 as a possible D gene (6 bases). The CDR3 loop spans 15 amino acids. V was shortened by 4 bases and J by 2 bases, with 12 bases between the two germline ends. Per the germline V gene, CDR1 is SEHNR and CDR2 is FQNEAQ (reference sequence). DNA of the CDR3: TGTGCCAGCAGCTCTGGACGGGGGACCTACAATGAGCAGTTCTTC. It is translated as CASSSGRGTYNEQFF. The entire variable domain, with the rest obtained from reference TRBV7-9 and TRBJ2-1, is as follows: DTGVSQNPRHKITKRGQNVTFRCDPISEHNRLYWYRQTLGQGPEFLTYFQNEAQLEKSRLLSDRFSAERPKGSFSTLEIQRTEQGDSAMYLCASSSGRGTYNEQFFGPGTRLTVL.

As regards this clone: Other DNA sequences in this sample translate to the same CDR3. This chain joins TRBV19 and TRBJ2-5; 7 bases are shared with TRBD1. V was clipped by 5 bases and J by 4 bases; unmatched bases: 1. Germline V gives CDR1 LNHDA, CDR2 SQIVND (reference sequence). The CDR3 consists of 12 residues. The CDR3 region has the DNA TGTGCCAGTAGTCGGACAGGAGAGACCCAGTACTTC. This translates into CASSRTGETQYF.

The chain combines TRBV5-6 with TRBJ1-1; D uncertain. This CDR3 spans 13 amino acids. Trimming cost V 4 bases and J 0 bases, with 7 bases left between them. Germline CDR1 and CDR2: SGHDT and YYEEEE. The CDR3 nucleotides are TGTGCCAGCAGCAGACGGGTGAACACTGAAGCTTTCTTT. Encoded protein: CASSRRVNTEAFF. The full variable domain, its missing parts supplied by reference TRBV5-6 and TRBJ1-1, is DAGVTQSPTHLIKTRGQQVTLRCSPKSGHDTVSWYQQALGQGPQFIFQYYEEEERQRGNFPDRFSGHQFPNYSSELNVNALLLGDSALYLCASSRRVNTEAFFGQGTRLTVV.

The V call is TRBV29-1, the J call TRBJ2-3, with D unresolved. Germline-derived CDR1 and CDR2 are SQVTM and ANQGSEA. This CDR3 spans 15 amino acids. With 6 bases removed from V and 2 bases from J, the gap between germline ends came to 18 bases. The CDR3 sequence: CSVSQTAEYTDTQYF. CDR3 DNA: TGCAGCGTCTCCCAGACTGCAGAATACACAGATACGCAGTATTTT.

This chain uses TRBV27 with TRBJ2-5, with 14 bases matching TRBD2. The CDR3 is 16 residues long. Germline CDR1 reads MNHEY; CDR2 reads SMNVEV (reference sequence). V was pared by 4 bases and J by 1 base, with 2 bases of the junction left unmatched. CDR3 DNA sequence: TGTGCCAGCAGTTATGGACTAGCGGGAGGCCAAGAGACCCAGTACTTC. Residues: CASSYGLAGGQETQYF.

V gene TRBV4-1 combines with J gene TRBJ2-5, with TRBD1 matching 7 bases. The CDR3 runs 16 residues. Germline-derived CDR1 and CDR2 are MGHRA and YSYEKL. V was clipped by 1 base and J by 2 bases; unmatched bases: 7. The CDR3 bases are TGCGCCAGCAGCCAAGTCATCGGGACAGCACAAGAGACCCAGTACTTC. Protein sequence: CASSQVIGTAQETQYF.